The TCR beta chain described here comes from a study of CD8 T cells in ankylosing spondylitis. One entry per CDR3 protein results from TCRdb running MiXCR on the 5' RACE reads. The repertoire has 380,000 or so distinct CDR3 sequences, 20% of them found once; the top ten carry about an eighth. CDR1 and CDR2 from the germline V gene are DFQATT and SNEGSKA (reference sequence). CDR3 length: 14 residues. V was trimmed by 0 bases and J by 4 bases, leaving 12 bases between them. The rearrangement links TRBV20-1 to TRBJ2-5; D is undetermined. This TCR derives from a male donor with ankylosing spondylitis or in good health (not recorded which). The sequenced material came from blood, either unsorted or a sorted T cell fraction (not recorded which). CDR3 bases: TGCAGTGCTAGAGATTTAGTGAAGGGAGAGACCCAGTACTTC. Translated, it gives CSARDLVKGETQYF.